The clone carrying this TCR beta chain was counted only a few times. Its antigen is not known. BIOMED2 TRB-A/B primer pools were used in multiplex TRB PCR. From the multiplex PCR reads, TCRdb called clonotypes with MiXCR, one entry per CDR3 protein. The sample includes 3,500 to 4,500 distinct CDR3 sequences, approximately 24% of them seen just once. The data originate from a study of T and B cells in COVID-19 patients. Study details: Most recovered patients had mild to moderate COVID-19 treated as outpatients. Nine tenths of the roughly 20 active-infection patients had comorbidities associated with unfavorable COVID-19 outcome. Study outcomes and limitations: No sequencing was yet done of CD4+, regulatory or CD8+ subsets, or of SARS-CoV-2-responsive or tetramer+ sorted cells. Of 2,000 to 2,500 TCR clusters found only in the recovered cohort, more than 30 had low generation probability.

From blood, roughly 220-550 ng of genomic DNA served as TRB template. Germline V gene data show CDR1 as MDHEN and CDR2 as SYDVKM. The CDR3 is made up of 15 amino acids. The germline V and J ends were trimmed by 4 bases and 0 bases, with 10 bases remaining between them. The J gene is TRBJ2-4, the V gene TRBV28; no firm D call. Sequencing was carried out using blood. The sequence came from a human donor with active COVID-19. The CDR3 DNA reads TGTGCCAGCAGTTCACCCCACCTAGCCAAAAACATTCAGTACTTC. Protein product: CASSSPHLAKNIQYF.